Described below is a single TCR beta chain sequence and its context. Antigen specificity is unknown. Investigators extracted total RNA from whole blood and did not sort T cells. The data were obtained in a study of monozygotic twins with inflammatory bowel disease. General study points: IBD patients displayed reduced TCRbeta diversity (inverse Simpson) when set against healthy co-twins.

Two nested PCRs, roughly 16 and 10 cycles, amplified TCRalpha and TCRbeta cDNA. With the 5' RACE reads reprocessed, TCRdb shows one record per CDR3 protein and no DNA. Its listing shows around 400,000 distinct CDR3 sequences. Per germline, CDR1 SGHRS and CDR2 YFSETQ. CDR3 length: 16 amino acids. Source material: blood. V usage is TRBV5-1 and J usage is TRBJ2-1; TCRdb designates TRBD1, a call that cannot be tested without DNA. The origin of this receptor is a human donor with ulcerative colitis or Crohn's disease, or a healthy co-twin of an affected twin (not recorded which). CDR3 loop: CASSLALIGGGNEQFF.